This T cell receptor (beta chain) stems from a study of blood T cell repertoires in COVID-19. As for the study in general: T cells, B-cell-depleted T cells, or PBMCs supplied cDNA or gDNA.

Data came from immunoSEQ multiplex PCR; TCRdb stores just in-frame clones and leaves some out. The top ten clones hold 4% to 5.5% of a sample with 350,000 to 550,000 clones, around 88% of them seen once. The CDR3 has 13 residues. From germline, CDR1 is LGHDT and CDR2 YNNKEL (reference sequence). Trimming shortened V by 0 bases and J by 12 bases, and 12 bases separated the two germline ends. The chain couples TRBV3-1 (or the pseudogene TRBV3-2) to TRBJ2-1; D perhaps matches TRBD1 (5 bases). The sequencing input was peripheral blood. The clonotype comes from a woman aged 25 to 39 with acute or convalescent COVID-19. In DNA, the CDR3 is TGTGCCAGCAGCCAAGATCCAGGGAAGTGGCAGTTCTTC. It specifies CASSQDPGKWQFF.